This entry describes one T cell receptor (beta chain). This sample was taken from a study of blood T cell repertoires in COVID-19. The wider study: COVID-19 samples from acute and convalescent phases originated in the United States, Italy and Spain. PBMCs, B-cell-depleted T cells, or T cells provided the cDNA or gDNA that made up the material.

The study drew participants aged about 18 to 89 years from approximately 25 US areas. Germline values: CDR1 SGHNT, CDR2 YYREEE (reference sequence). This CDR3 is built from 15 residues. V was clipped by 0 bases and J by 5 bases, with 15 bases between them. Only in-frame clones appear in the TCRdb table, and some are missing; sequencing was by immunoSEQ multiplex PCR. The data contain some 320,000 clones, 90% of them seen just once; the ten biggest clones take up 3.5% to 5%. This TCR was sampled from a woman aged 25-40 years who had been exposed to COVID-19. The genes are TRBV5-4 and TRBJ2-7; D is ambiguous. Sequenced material: PBMCs or T cells enriched from blood (not recorded which). The CDR3 sequence is CASSLEPRIRDEQYF. CDR3 DNA: TGTGCCAGCAGCTTGGAGCCCCGAATTCGGGACGAGCAGTACTTC.